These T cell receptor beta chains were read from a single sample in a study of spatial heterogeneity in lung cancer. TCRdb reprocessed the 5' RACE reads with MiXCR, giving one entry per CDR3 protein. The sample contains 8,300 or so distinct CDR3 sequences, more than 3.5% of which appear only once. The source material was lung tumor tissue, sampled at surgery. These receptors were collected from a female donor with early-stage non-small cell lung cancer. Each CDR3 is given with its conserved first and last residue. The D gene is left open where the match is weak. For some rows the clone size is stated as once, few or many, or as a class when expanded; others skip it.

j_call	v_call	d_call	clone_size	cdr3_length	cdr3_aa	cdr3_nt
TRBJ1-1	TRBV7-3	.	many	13	CASSLGWNTEAFF	TGTGCCAGCAGCTTAGGATGGAACACTGAAGCTTTCTTT
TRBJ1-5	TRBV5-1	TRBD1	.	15	CASSVQGDSNQPQHF	TGCGCCAGCAGCGTACAGGGGGATAGCAATCAGCCCCAGCATTTT
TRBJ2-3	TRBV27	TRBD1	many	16	CASSLRQGWSTDTQYF	TGTGCCAGCAGTCTCCGACAGGGCTGGAGCACAGATACGCAGTATTTT
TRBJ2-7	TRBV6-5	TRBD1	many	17	CASSYSPPGTGTYEQYF	TGTGCCAGCAGTTACTCTCCCCCGGGGACAGGGACCTACGAGCAGTACTTC
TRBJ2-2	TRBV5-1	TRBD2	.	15	CASSLVGLAAGELFF	TGCGCCAGCAGCTTGGTAGGACTAGCGGCCGGGGAGCTGTTTTTT
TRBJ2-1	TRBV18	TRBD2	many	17	CASSPPEPREFGNEQFF	TGTGCCAGCTCACCACCCGAACCGCGGGAGTTCGGCAATGAGCAGTTCTTC
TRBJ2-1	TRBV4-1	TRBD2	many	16	CASSQASGSSYNEQFF	TGCGCCAGCAGCCAAGCCAGCGGGAGCTCCTACAATGAGCAGTTCTTC
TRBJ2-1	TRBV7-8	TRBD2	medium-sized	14	CASKLTIAGDEQFF	TGTGCCAGCAAATTAACTATAGCGGGAGATGAGCAGTTCTTC
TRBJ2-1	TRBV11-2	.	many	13	CASSTLSHNEQFF	TGTGCCAGCAGCACCCTTAGCCACAATGAGCAGTTCTTC
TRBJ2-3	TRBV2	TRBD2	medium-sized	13	CASSELAGDTQYF	TGTGCCAGCAGTGAACTAGCGGGAGATACGCAGTATTTT
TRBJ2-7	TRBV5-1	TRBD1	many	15	CASSLIGTGGLEQYF	TGCGCCAGCAGCTTGATTGGGACAGGGGGCTTGGAGCAGTACTTC
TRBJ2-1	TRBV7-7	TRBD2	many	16	CASSLSTGGPPNEQFF	TGTGCTAGCAGCTTATCCACGGGAGGGCCCCCTAATGAGCAGTTCTTC
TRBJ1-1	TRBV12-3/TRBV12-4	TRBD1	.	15	CASSLADRGDTEAFF	TGTGCCAGCAGTTTAGCGGACAGGGGGGACACTGAAGCTTTCTTT
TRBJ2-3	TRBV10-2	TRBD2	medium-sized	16	CASTVDGRESTDTQYF	TGCGCCAGCACTGTCGATGGGCGGGAGAGCACAGATACGCAGTATTTT
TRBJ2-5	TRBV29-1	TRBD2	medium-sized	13	CSQRAGGRETQYF	TGCAGCCAGAGAGCGGGGGGCCGGGAGACCCAGTACTTC
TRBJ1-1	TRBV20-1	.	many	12	CSGDRRNTEAFF	TGCAGTGGAGACAGGAGGAACACTGAAGCTTTCTTT
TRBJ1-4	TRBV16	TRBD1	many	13	CAIGTGSSEKLFF	TGTGCCATCGGGACAGGGTCAAGTGAAAAACTGTTTTTT
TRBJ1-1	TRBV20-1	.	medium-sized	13	CSAGGTANTEAFF	TGCAGTGCTGGGGGGACTGCAAACACTGAAGCTTTCTTT
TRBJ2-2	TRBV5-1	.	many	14	CASSLTSRAGELFF	TGCGCCAGCAGCTTGACTAGCAGGGCCGGGGAGCTGTTTTTT
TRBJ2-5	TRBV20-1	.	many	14	CSARRVGLQETQYF	TGCAGTGCTAGAAGAGTCGGACTCCAAGAGACCCAGTACTTC
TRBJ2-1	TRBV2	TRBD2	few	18	CASSGSVRTSGSINEQFF	TGTGCCAGCAGTGGGTCCGTGAGGACTAGCGGGAGCATAAATGAGCAGTTCTTC
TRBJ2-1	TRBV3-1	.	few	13	CASSQVKGGGQLF	TGTGCCAGCAGCCAAGTGAAGGGGGGAGGGCAACTCTTC
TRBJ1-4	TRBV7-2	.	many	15	CASSLGILAREKLFF	TGTGCCAGCAGCTTGGGTATTTTGGCGCGTGAAAAACTGTTTTTT
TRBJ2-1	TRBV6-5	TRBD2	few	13	CAAHSGSWYEQFF	TGTGCCGCCCACAGCGGGAGTTGGTATGAGCAGTTCTTC
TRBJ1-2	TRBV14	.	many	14	CASSQELSGDGYTF	TGTGCCAGCAGCCAAGAACTGTCGGGTGATGGCTACACCTTC
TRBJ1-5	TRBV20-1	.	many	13	CSARDAGHQPQHF	TGCAGTGCTAGAGACGCCGGGCATCAGCCCCAGCATTTT
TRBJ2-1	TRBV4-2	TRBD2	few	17	CASSQDRGAGAYNEQFF	TGTGCCAGCAGCCAAGATAGGGGAGCGGGAGCCTACAATGAGCAGTTCTTC
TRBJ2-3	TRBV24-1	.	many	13	CATSEQSTDTQYF	TGTGCCACCAGTGAGCAAAGCACAGATACGCAGTATTTT
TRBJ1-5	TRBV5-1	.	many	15	CASSLVGADNQPQHF	TGCGCCAGCAGCTTGGTGGGGGCTGATAACCAGCCCCAGCATTTT
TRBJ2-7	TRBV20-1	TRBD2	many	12	CSASRGGNEQYF	TGCAGTGCTAGTCGGGGGGGGAACGAGCAGTACTTC
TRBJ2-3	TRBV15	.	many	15	CATSRAGVPTDTQYF	TGTGCCACCAGCAGGGCAGGAGTTCCCACAGATACGCAGTATTTT
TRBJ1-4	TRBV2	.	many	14	CASNTDSANEKLFF	TGTGCCAGCAACACGGACAGCGCTAATGAAAAACTGTTTTTT
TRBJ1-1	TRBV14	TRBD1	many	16	CASSLRRGQWNTEAFF	TGTGCCAGCAGCCTCCGCAGGGGGCAATGGAACACTGAAGCTTTCTTT
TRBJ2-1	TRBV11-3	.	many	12	CASSTVNNEQFF	TGTGCCAGCAGCACAGTAAACAATGAGCAGTTCTTC
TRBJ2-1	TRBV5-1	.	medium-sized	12	CASSPGHNEQFF	TGCGCCAGCAGCCCGGGCCACAATGAGCAGTTCTTC
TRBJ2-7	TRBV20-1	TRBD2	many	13	CSAFRGGRYEQYF	TGCAGTGCTTTCCGCGGGGGGCGTTACGAGCAGTACTTC
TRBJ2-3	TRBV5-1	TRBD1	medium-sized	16	CATHGGQGAVTDTQYF	TGCGCCACCCACGGGGGACAGGGGGCGGTCACAGATACGCAGTATTTT
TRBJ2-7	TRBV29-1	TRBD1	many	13	CSVDRTQGGEQYF	TGCAGCGTGGACAGGACCCAGGGCGGCGAGCAGTACTTC
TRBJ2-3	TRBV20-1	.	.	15	CSATPLESYTDTQYF	TGCAGTGCAACCCCCCTAGAATCGTACACAGATACGCAGTATTTT
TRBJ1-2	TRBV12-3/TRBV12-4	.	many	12	CASSFQGLGYTF	TGTGCCAGCAGTTTTCAGGGTTTGGGCTACACCTTC